This T cell receptor beta chain originates from a study of neoadjuvant nivolumab and ipilimumab in lung cancer. Per germline, CDR1 KGHSH and CDR2 LQKENI. V trimming: 3 bases; J trimming: 4 bases; junction bases outside the gene matches: 10. The CDR3 runs 17 residues. Data came from immunoSEQ multiplex PCR; TCRdb stores just in-frame clones and leaves some out. This repertoire shows 9,100 or so clones, about 72% found once; its top ten account for approximately 3.2%. This TCR came from an adult with non-small cell lung cancer. Here the sequenced sample was tumor tissue, taken after neoadjuvant nivolumab, alone or with ipilimumab, at or shortly before surgery. The V gene is TRBV18, the J gene TRBJ2-1; 9 bases line up with TRBD2. In nucleotides, the CDR3 is TGTGCCAGCTCACCCCGGAGGCTAGCGGGGAGATACAATGAGCAGTTCTTC. Translating it yields CASSPRRLAGRYNEQFF.